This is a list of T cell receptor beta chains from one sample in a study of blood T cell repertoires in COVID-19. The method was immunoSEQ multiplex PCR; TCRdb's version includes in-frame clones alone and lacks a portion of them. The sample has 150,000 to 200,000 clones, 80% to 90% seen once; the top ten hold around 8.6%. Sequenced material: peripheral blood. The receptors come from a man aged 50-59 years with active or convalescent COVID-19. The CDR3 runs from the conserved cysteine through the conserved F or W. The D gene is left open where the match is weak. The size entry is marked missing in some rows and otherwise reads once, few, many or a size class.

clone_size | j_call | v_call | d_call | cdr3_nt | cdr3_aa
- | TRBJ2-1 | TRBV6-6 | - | TGTGCCAGCACCCGGTGGGGCCAGAGCCCCAACAATGAGCAGTTCTTC | CASTRWGQSPNNEQFF
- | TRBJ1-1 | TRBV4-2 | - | TGTGCCAGCAGCCAAGGACTGAGGAACACTGAAGCTTTCTTT | CASSQGLRNTEAFF
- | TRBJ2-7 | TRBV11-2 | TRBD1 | TGTGCCAGCAGCTTAAGGGGACAGGGGGGATACGAGCAGTACTTC | CASSLRGQGGYEQYF
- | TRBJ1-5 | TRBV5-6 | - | TGTGCCAGCAGCTTGGGGGATGGGACTTTCCTGAATCAGCCCCAGCATTTT | CASSLGDGTFLNQPQHF
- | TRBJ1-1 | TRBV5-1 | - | TGCGCCAGCAGCTTGGGGGGCCTTACAGAAAACACTGAAGCTTTCTTT | CASSLGGLTENTEAFF
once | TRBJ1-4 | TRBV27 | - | TGTGCCAGCAGTTTGGCCTCCGGGACTGGAGCGGAAAAACTGTTTTTT | CASSLASGTGAEKLFF
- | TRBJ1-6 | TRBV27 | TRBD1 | TGTGCCAGCAAGGGGGTCGGGACAGGAAATTCACCCCTCCACTTT | CASKGVGTGNSPLHF
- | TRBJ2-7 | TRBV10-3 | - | TGTGCCATCAGAGGTCGGCTAGCGACGGGGGACGAGCAGTACTTC | CAIRGRLATGDEQYF
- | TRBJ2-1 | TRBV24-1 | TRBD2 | TGTGCCACCAGTGACTCTCTTAGACTAGCGCGGAGTGGGAATGAGCAGTTCTTC | CATSDSLRLARSGNEQFF
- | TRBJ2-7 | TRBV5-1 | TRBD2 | TGCGCCAGCACCCCCGGAGGGCGGGGGGACTACGAGCAGTACTTC | CASTPGGRGDYEQYF
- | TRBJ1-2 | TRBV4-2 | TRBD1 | TGTGCCAGCAGCCAAGAAGGGACAGTGAACTATGGCTACACCTTC | CASSQEGTVNYGYTF
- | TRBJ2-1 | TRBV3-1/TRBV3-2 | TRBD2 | TGTGCCAGCGAGACTAGCGGGAAATACAATGAGCAGTTCTTC | CASETSGKYNEQFF
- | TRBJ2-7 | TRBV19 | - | TGTGCCAGTAGTATAGATCACTTCAGGGGGGTGGGTTACGAGCAGTACTTC | CASSIDHFRGVGYEQYF
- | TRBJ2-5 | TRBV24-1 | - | TGTGCCACCAGTGATTTGACCGGAGGGGAGACCCAGTACTTC | CATSDLTGGETQYF
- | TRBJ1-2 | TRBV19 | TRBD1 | TGTGCCAGTAGCCTCCCGGGACAGAATTTCTATGGCTACACCTTC | CASSLPGQNFYGYTF
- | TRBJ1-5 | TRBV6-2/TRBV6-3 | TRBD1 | TGTGCCAGCAGTTTGCCGGGACAGGTTAGCAATCAGCCCCAGCATTTT | CASSLPGQVSNQPQHF
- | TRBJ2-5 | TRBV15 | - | TGTGCCACCAGCAGGGGAGGAGTTTCAGAGACCCAGTACTTC | CATSRGGVSETQYF
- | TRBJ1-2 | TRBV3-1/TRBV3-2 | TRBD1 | TGTGCCAGCAGCCAAGTCCCTGCAGGGGGCTATGGCTACACCTTC | CASSQVPAGGYGYTF
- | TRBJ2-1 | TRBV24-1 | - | TGTGCCACCAAAAGAGGTAGCTTGACGAATGAGCAGTTCTTC | CATKRGSLTNEQFF
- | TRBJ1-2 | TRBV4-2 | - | TGTGCCAGCAGCCAAGATTCCGGGGTGAGTGGCTACACCTTC | CASSQDSGVSGYTF
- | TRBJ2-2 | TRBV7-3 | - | TGTGCCAGCAGCATGGAAGCGGCCACCGGGGAGCTGTTTTTT | CASSMEAATGELFF
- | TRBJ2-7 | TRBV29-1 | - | TGCAGCGCAGAGGGTCGGGTTGAGCAGTACTTC | CSAEGRVEQYF
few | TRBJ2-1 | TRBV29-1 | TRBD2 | TGCAGCGTCGAGACTAGCGGGGGTGAGCAGTTCTTC | CSVETSGGEQFF
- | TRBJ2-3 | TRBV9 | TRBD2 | TGTGCCAGCAGCGTAGCAGGGACTACCTACACAGATACGCAGTATTTT | CASSVAGTTYTDTQYF
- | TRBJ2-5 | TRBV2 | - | TGTGCCAGCACCGACAGCGCTCGAGAGACCCAGTACTTC | CASTDSARETQYF
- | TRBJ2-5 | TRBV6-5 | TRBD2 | TGTGCCAGCATGCTAGCGGGACAAGAGACCCAGTACTTC | CASMLAGQETQYF
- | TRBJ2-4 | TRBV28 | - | TGTGCCAGCAGTCAAGGGGGGGGCCTAGCCAAAAACATTCAGTACTTC | CASSQGGGLAKNIQYF
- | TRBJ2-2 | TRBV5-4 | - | TGTGCCAGCAGCTTAGGACAGAATACCGGGGAGCTGTTTTTT | CASSLGQNTGELFF
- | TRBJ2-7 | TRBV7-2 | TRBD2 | TGTGCCAGCAGCCTAAGGACTAGCGGGAGGGAGGAGCAGTACTTC | CASSLRTSGREEQYF
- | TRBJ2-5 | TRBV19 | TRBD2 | TGTGCCAGTAGCCCCCAAGGAGCGGGGGTTGGCGAGACCCAGTACTTC | CASSPQGAGVGETQYF
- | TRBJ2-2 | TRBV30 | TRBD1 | TGTGCCTGGAGGCAGACAGGGGTCCCCACCGGGGAGCTGTTTTTT | CAWRQTGVPTGELFF
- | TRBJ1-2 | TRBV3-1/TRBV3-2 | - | TGTGCCAGCAGCCAGGGGCCCGGCGGATTCAACTATGGCTACACCTTC | CASSQGPGGFNYGYTF
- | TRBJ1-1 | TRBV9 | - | TGTGCCAGCAGCGCGCTAGGTAACCCAGTGAACACTGAAGCTTTCTTT | CASSALGNPVNTEAFF
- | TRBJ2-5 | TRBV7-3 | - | TGTGCCAGCAGCTTAAGGGGCCCCCAATCCCTCCAAGAGACCCAGTACTTC | CASSLRGPQSLQETQYF
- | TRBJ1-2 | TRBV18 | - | TGTGCCAGCTCACCGGGGGGTTTAGCTAACTATGGCTACACCTTC | CASSPGGLANYGYTF
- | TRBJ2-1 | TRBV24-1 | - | TGTGCCACCACCCGAGGTGGGGGGGCGAGAAATGAGCAGTTCTTC | CATTRGGGARNEQFF
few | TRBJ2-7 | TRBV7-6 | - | TGTGCCAGCAGCACAGAACCCAGGGTGCGGCCCCCTCTCTACGAGCAGTACTTC | CASSTEPRVRPPLYEQYF
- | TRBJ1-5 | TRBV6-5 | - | TGTGCCAGCAGGGGACTCAGCAATCAGCCCCAGCATTTT | CASRGLSNQPQHF
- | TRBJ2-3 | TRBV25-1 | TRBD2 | TGTGCCAGCAGGAAGGGGGGACTAGGGAACACAGATACGCAGTATTTT | CASRKGGLGNTDTQYF
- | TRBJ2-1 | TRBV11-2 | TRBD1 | TGTGCCAGCAGCACACAGGGGTCCAATGAGCAGTTCTTC | CASSTQGSNEQFF
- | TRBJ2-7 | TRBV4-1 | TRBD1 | TGCGCCAGCAGCCAAAGGACAGGGGACTCCTACGAGCAGTACTTC | CASSQRTGDSYEQYF
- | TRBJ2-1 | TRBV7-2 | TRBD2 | TGTGCCAGCAGCTTTCCCGGGGGGGGCCCCTCCAATGAGCAGTTCTTC | CASSFPGGGPSNEQFF
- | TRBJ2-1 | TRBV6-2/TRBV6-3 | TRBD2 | TGTGCCAGCAGTTCCTCGGGGAGCGGGGTCATGCCCCCGCTCTTC | CASSSSGSGVMPPLF
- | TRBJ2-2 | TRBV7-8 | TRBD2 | TGTGCCAGCAGCCGAGGGACTAGCGGGGGGGCAATGACCGGGGAGCTGTTTTTT | CASSRGTSGGAMTGELFF
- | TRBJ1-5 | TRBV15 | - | TGTGCCACCAGCAGAGAATGGCAGGGCGGTCAGCCCCAGCATTTT | CATSREWQGGQPQHF
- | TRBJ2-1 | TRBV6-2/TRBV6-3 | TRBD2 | TGTGCCAGCAGTTACCGGAGCGGGGACCCGAGCAGCAATGAGCAGTTCTTC | CASSYRSGDPSSNEQFF
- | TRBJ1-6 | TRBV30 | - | TGTGCCTGGAGTGTTAATGATAATTCACCCCTCCACTTT | CAWSVNDNSPLHF